This record concerns one T cell receptor (beta chain) sequence. Its matching antigen is unknown. These data belong to a study of siplizumab effects on memory and regulatory T cells. Study-wide results and limits: In unstimulated cells, naive T cells appeared more diverse than memory T cells and seemed major alloresponse contributors.

V lost 4 bases, J lost 5 bases, and 18 bases lay in between. This CDR3 comprises 16 residues. CDR1 MNHEY and CDR2 SMNVEV come from the germline V gene (reference sequence). The repertoire was sequenced with immunoSEQ multiplex PCR; TCRdb's copy has only in-frame clones and lacks some. The sample contains about 100,000 clones, roughly 94% of which appear only once. This chain uses TRBV27 with TRBJ2-1; the D is unclear. Sequencing input: non-Treg CD4+ T cells sorted from blood. The source is a human donor in good health. CDR3 coding DNA: TGTGCCAGCAGTTCCACATACGCAATAGCAAACAATGAGCAGTTCTTC. The encoded protein is CASSSTYAIANNEQFF.